One sample yielded the 30 T cell receptor beta chains listed below, sequenced in a study of response to subunit inactivated influenza vaccine listed by TCRdb under 2018. Library preparation used RT-PCR. Sequencing took place on an Illumina HiSeq 2500. The public reads were run again by TCRdb, first through fastp at Q25 and then through MiXCR, and only productive beta chains were kept. Identical CDR3 proteins give one entry, which carries the most common genes and DNA. The sample table holds 150,000 to 200,000 distinct CDR3 sequences, of which 7.5% to 10% were seen once. The biggest ten clones account for 11% of the sample. Sequencing used non-naive T cells sorted from PBMCs, obtained on the day of vaccination. Interpreted using the paper, the cell subset or site label stands for: memory T cell fraction. The receptors were sampled from a man in his fifties or sixties who received an inactivated influenza vaccine. Donor details come from another sample of the same person, matched by shared clones.

The chain joins TRBV2 to TRBJ1-2; maybe TRBD1 (5 bases). The CDR3 spans 13 residues. The V end was cut by 5 bases, the J end by 0 bases, with 7 bases between. Germline loops: CDR1 SNHLY, CDR2 FYNNEI. The CDR3 DNA reads TGTGCCAGCAGTCGGACACCTAACTATGGCTACACCTTC. Its translation is CASSRTPNYGYTF.

This clonotype was counted at least ten times. The V call is TRBV20-1, the J call TRBJ2-7; no firm D call. CDR1 is DFQATT and CDR2 is SNEGSKA in the germline V gene (reference sequence). CDR3 length equals 11 residues. The ends were cut back, 2 bases at V and 1 base at J, with 3 bases in the middle. The chain's CDR3 is CSARQSYEQYF. CDR3 bases: TGCAGTGCTAGACAATCCTACGAGCAGTACTTC.

This clonotype was seen repeatedly, ten times or more. The V and J genes are TRBV3-1 and TRBJ2-4; D is unclear. Germline V lookup: CDR1 LGHDT, CDR2 YNNKEL (reference sequence). V was pared by 2 bases and J by 2 bases, with 19 bases between. The CDR3 consists of 18 residues. CDR3 loop: CASSQSSLATLTKNIQYF. The CDR3 DNA is TGTGCCAGCAGCCAATCATCGTTGGCAACCTTGACCAAAAACATTCAGTACTTC. Together with reference TRBV3-1 and TRBJ2-4, the CDR3 gives the full variable domain: DTAVSQTPKYLVTQMGNDKSIKCEQNLGHDTMYWYKQDSKKFLKIMFSYNNKELIINETVPNRFSPKSPDKAHLNLHINSLELGDSAVYFCASSQSSLATLTKNIQYFGAGTRLSVL.

This clonotype was counted many times. The chain carries TRBV6-2 or TRBV6-3 and TRBJ2-7; the match to TRBD2 covers 9 bases. The CDR3 has 12 amino acids. The germline CDR1 and CDR2 sequences are MNHEY and SVGEGT. The V gene end was trimmed by 6 bases and the J gene end by 6 bases; junction bases not matched to a gene: 3. The DNA of the CDR3 is TGTGCCAGCAGACCAGCGGGAGGCGAGCAGTACTTC. It encodes CASRPAGGEQYF.

The chain combines TRBV6-2 or TRBV6-3 with TRBJ2-5; D ambiguous. This CDR3 has 14 amino acids. Germline V gene lookup returns CDR1 MNHEY and CDR2 SVGEGT. Trimming left V 6 bases short and J 5 bases short, with 16 bases between. CDR3 residues: CASSGFSVGETQYF. The CDR3 DNA reads as TGTGCCAGCAGCGGGTTTTCGGTTGGGGAGACCCAGTACTTC.

A few counts support this clonotype. The J gene is TRBJ2-7, the V gene TRBV5-1; weak D call: TRBD1 (6 bases). Germline assignment: CDR1 SGHRS and CDR2 YFSETQ. The V end lost 0 bases, the J end lost 1 base, and 11 bases lay between the germline ends. The CDR3 runs 15 residues. CDR3 region: CASSLGTALSYEQYF. CDR3 bases: TGCGCCAGCAGCTTGGGGACAGCTTTATCCTACGAGCAGTACTTC.

Points on this clonotype: Being one base from a much bigger clone, this may be a read error. This sequence joins TRBV7-2 and TRBJ1-5; D is undetermined. CDR1 is SGHTA, CDR2 FQGNSA, per germline. The CDR3 is made up of 12 amino acids. V lost 7 bases, J lost 0 bases, and 4 bases lay in between. The CDR3 region has the DNA TGTACCAGCACCGATAGCAATCAGCCCCAGCATTTT. Protein: CTSTDSNQPQHF.

This clonotype was seen at least ten times. The V and J genes are TRBV29-1 and TRBJ1-5, with D perhaps TRBD1 (5 bases). The germline V gene has CDR1 SQVTM and CDR2 ANQGSEA. V was trimmed by 6 bases and J by 5 bases, leaving 17 bases between them. The CDR3 has 14 amino acids. The CDR3 region is CSVASGSGDQPQHF. CDR3 nucleotides: TGCAGCGTCGCATCAGGGTCGGGCGATCAGCCCCAGCATTTT.

This chain uses TRBV20-1 with TRBJ1-1; 7 bases are shared with TRBD1. There are 16 residues in the CDR3. CDR1 is DFQATT, CDR2 SNEGSKA, per germline (reference sequence). The junction had 16 bases not matched to a gene; V was cut back by 1 base and J by 8 bases. CDR3 sequence reads: CSARGRGTATIREAFF. The DNA for the CDR3 is TGCAGTGCTAGAGGAAGGGGGACAGCAACGATCAGGGAAGCTTTCTTT.

This clonotype was counted only a few times. The CDR3 DNA follows: TGTGCCAGCAGTTACGGGGTCGGGACCCAGTACTTC. It translates to CASSYGVGTQYF. The chain carries TRBV6-2 or TRBV6-3 and TRBJ2-5; D is undetermined. Trimming left V 2 bases short and J 7 bases short, with 8 bases between. The CDR3 has 12 residues. Germline V gene lookup returns CDR1 MNHEY and CDR2 SVGEGT.

This chain links TRBV11-2 with TRBJ2-7; D gene unclear. Trimming stripped 9 bases from V and 2 bases from J, with 8 bases between. The CDR3 runs 11 residues. The germline CDR1 and CDR2 sequences are SGHAT and FQNNGV. CDR3 sequence reads: CASTSAYEQYF. The CDR3 DNA sequence: TGTGCCAGTACCTCCGCCTACGAGCAGTACTTC. Filled out from reference TRBV11-2 and TRBJ2-7, the complete variable domain reads EAGVAQSPRYKIIEKRQSVAFWCNPISGHATLYWYQQILGQGPKLLIQFQNNGVVDDSQLPKDRFSAERLKGVDSTLKIQPAKLEDSAVYLCASTSAYEQYFGPGTRLTVT.

This clonotype was recorded at least ten times. V and J are TRBV20-1 and TRBJ2-7; the D is unclear. Trimming shortened V by 1 base and J by 5 bases, and 6 bases separated the two germline ends. The CDR3 spans 11 residues. Germline lookup yields CDR1 DFQATT and CDR2 SNEGSKA (reference sequence). The CDR3 DNA follows: TGCAGTGCTAGAGTCATCAACGAGCAGTACTTC. It specifies CSARVINEQYF.

The chain couples TRBV9 to TRBJ1-2, with D perhaps matching TRBD1 (6 bases). This CDR3 contains 15 residues. V was pared by 4 bases and J by 0 bases, with 13 bases between. CDR1 SGDLS and CDR2 YYNGEE come from the germline V gene. CDR3 nucleotides: TGTGCCAGCAGCCTAAGACAGGCGTCTAACTATGGCTACACCTTC. This codes for CASSLRQASNYGYTF.

This clonotype was counted ten times or more. The chain is built from TRBV5-1 and TRBJ2-1, with D unclear. Germline loops: CDR1 SGHRS, CDR2 YFSETQ. CDR3 length: 14 residues. V was pared by 2 bases and J by 0 bases, with 6 bases between. CDR3 residues: CASSLTSSYNEQFF. CDR3 nucleotides: TGCGCCAGCAGCTTAACGAGCTCCTACAATGAGCAGTTCTTC.

This clonotype occurred a few times. This rearrangement joins TRBV11-2 to TRBJ2-1; 8 nucleotides line up with TRBD1. CDR1 and CDR2 (germline): SGHAT, FQNNGV. This CDR3 is built from 15 residues. V lost 5 bases and J lost 6; bases outside the gene matches: 9. The CDR3 DNA is TGTGCCAGCAGCCCGACAGGGGTAAGAAGCAATGAGCAGTTCTTC. Its protein is CASSPTGVRSNEQFF.

This clonotype was seen ten or more times. The genes are TRBV6-4 and TRBJ2-1, with TRBD1 identical over 8 bases. Trimming removed 1 base from V and 6 bases from J; junction bases left unmatched: 5. The V gene's germline CDR1 is MRHNA and CDR2 SNTAGT. The CDR3 loop spans 15 amino acids. The CDR3 coding sequence is TGTGCCAGCAGTGACTTTTCCACAGGGGGCAATGAGCAGTTCTTC. It codes for CASSDFSTGGNEQFF.

This clonotype has just a few counts. CDR3 in DNA: TGCGCCAGCAGCCAAGGTTTCCGGGGGGGCACAGATACGCAGTATTTT. Residues: CASSQGFRGGTDTQYF. V and J are TRBV4-3 and TRBJ2-3, with TRBD2 matching over 7 bases. Unmatched junction bases numbered 5, after V lost 1 base and J lost 1 base. The CDR3 contains 16 residues. CDR1 LGHNA and CDR2 YSLEER come from the germline V gene.

This clonotype is labeled medium-sized (0.01 to 0.1%). The CDR3 sequence: CATSRDAGAFNEQFF. CDR3 nucleotide sequence: TGTGCCACCAGCAGAGATGCGGGGGCCTTCAATGAGCAGTTCTTC. The chain is built from TRBV15 and TRBJ2-1, with a weak D call TRBD2 (7 bases). This CDR3 region has 15 residues. Per the germline V gene, CDR1 is LNHNV and CDR2 is YYDKDF (reference sequence). V lost 0 bases and J 6 bases, leaving 12 bases between the germline ends.

This clonotype has a count of ten or more. V gene TRBV12-3 or TRBV12-4 combines with J gene TRBJ2-4; D is uncertain. This CDR3 contains 13 residues. The V and J ends lost 4 bases and 11 bases respectively, with 15 bases between them. CDR3 residues: CASSSRSASVQYF. CDR3 DNA sequence: TGTGCCAGCAGTTCAAGGTCGGCGTCAGTTCAGTACTTC.

V is TRBV10-3 and J is TRBJ2-1, with 13 nucleotides matching TRBD2. The germline CDR1 and CDR2 sequences are ENHRY and SYGVKD. The CDR3 loop spans 16 amino acids. V was pared by 6 bases and J by 4 bases, with 6 bases of the junction left unmatched. The CDR3 is CAISSGTSGVYNEQFF. CDR3 nucleotides: TGTGCCATCAGCTCCGGGACTAGCGGGGTTTACAATGAGCAGTTCTTC.

The J gene is TRBJ2-2, the V gene TRBV7-2, with 11 positions matching TRBD2. Germline assignment: CDR1 SGHTA and CDR2 FQGNSA. V was pared by 5 bases and J by 7 bases, with 9 bases of the junction left unmatched. This CDR3 spans 16 amino acids. This CDR3 is CASSITSGSRFGELFF. As DNA, the CDR3 is TGTGCCAGCAGCATAACTAGCGGGAGTCGCTTCGGGGAGCTGTTTTTT.

This clonotype was observed at least ten times. The rearrangement links TRBV5-8 to TRBJ2-5, with D maybe TRBD2 (6 bases). Germline CDR1 and CDR2: SGHTS and YDEGEE. This CDR3 has 17 residues. Trimming took off 4 bases at V and 4 bases at J, with 23 bases between the two ends. The CDR3 coding sequence is TGTGCCAGCAGCAAAGGGTCTAGCGTTGGGGTTGGAGAGACCCAGTACTTC. This translates into CASSKGSSVGVGETQYF.

This clonotype has only a few counts. The chain uses TRBV6-2 or TRBV6-3 and TRBJ2-7, with 11 bases lining up with TRBD2. V gave up 6 bases and J gave up 3 bases; unmatched junction bases: 10. Germline CDR1 is MNHEY and CDR2 is SVGEGT. This CDR3 has 16 amino acids. This CDR3 reads CASRYTPTSGIYEQYF. The CDR3 DNA follows: TGTGCCAGCAGATACACCCCGACTAGCGGGATCTACGAGCAGTACTTC.

This clonotype came up a few times. V usage is TRBV19 and J usage is TRBJ2-5, with D perhaps TRBD1 or TRBD2 (5 bases each). Trimming took off 3 bases at V and 5 bases at J, with 22 bases between the two ends. CDR1 is LNHDA and CDR2 is SQIVND in the germline V gene (reference sequence). The CDR3 is 17 amino acids. CDR3 sequence: CASSMDHRGPGRETQYF. CDR3 in DNA: TGTGCCAGTAGTATGGACCACCGGGGCCCGGGGCGGGAGACCCAGTACTTC.

The genes are TRBV4-2 and TRBJ1-4; D is undetermined. The CDR3 contains 15 residues. V shed 0 bases and J shed 4 bases, with 9 bases lying between them. Germline V gives CDR1 LGHNA, CDR2 YNFKEQ. Here the CDR3 reads CASSQDGRSNEKLFF. CDR3 coding DNA: TGTGCCAGCAGCCAAGACGGGCGGAGTAATGAAAAACTGTTTTTT.

This clonotype was seen ten or more times. This chain links TRBV6-1 with TRBJ1-2, with 7 nucleotides matching TRBD1. In germline, CDR1 is MNHNS, CDR2 SASEGT. Germline trimming cut 5 bases from V and 4 bases from J; bases unmatched to any gene: 7. The CDR3 sequence is 14 residues long. CDR3 loop: CASSRDSHFYGYTF. The CDR3 DNA is TGTGCCAGCAGTCGGGACAGCCACTTCTATGGCTACACCTTC.

V is TRBV18 and J is TRBJ2-1, with D possibly TRBD2 on 6 matching bases. V was pared by 3 bases and J by 13 bases, with 16 bases between. Germline V CDR1 and CDR2: KGHSH, LQKENI. The CDR3 totals 13 residues. The CDR3 sequence is CASSPRDGSRQFF. The CDR3 nucleotides read TGTGCCAGCTCACCGCGGGACGGCTCGAGACAGTTCTTC.

The chain is built from TRBV4-3 and TRBJ1-2; D perhaps matches TRBD1 (6 bases). CDR3 size: 13 residues. The V gene lost 0 bases and the J gene lost 6 bases, with 8 bases spanning the gap. CDR1 LGHNA and CDR2 YSLEER come from the germline V gene. CDR3 amino acids: CASSQEQGDGYTF. Here the CDR3 DNA reads TGCGCCAGCAGCCAAGAACAGGGAGATGGCTACACCTTC.

This clonotype was detected a few times. The CDR3 DNA reads as TGCGCCAGCAGCCAAGAGCCAGGGGACTACAATGAGCAGTTCTTC. Its translation: CASSQEPGDYNEQFF. This chain joins TRBV4-3 and TRBJ2-1; possible D gene TRBD1, 6 bases. Germline V gene lookup returns CDR1 LGHNA and CDR2 YSLEER. V dropped 0 bases and J dropped 3 bases, with 9 bases sitting between them. This CDR3 has 15 residues.

V usage is TRBV6-2 or TRBV6-3 and J usage is TRBJ2-3; the D call may be TRBD1 or TRBD2 (5 bases each). The germline gives CDR1 MNHEY, CDR2 SVGEGT. Trimming removed 6 bases at V and 8 bases at J, with 24 bases between. This CDR3 has 16 amino acids. The CDR3 sequence: CASRPSWVLGDGTQYF. The CDR3 nucleotides are TGTGCCAGCAGACCCTCGTGGGTGTTAGGGGACGGTACGCAGTATTTT.